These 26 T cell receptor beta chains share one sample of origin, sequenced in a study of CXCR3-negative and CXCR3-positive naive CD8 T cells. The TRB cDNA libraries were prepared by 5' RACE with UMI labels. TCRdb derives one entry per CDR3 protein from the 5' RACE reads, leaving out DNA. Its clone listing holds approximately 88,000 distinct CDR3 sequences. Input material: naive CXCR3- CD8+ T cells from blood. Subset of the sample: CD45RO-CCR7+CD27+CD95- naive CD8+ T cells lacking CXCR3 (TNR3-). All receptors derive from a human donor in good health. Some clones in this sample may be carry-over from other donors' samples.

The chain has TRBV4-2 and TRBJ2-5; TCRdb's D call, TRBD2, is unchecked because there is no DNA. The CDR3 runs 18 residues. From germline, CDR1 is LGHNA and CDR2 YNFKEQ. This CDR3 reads CASSQAQPGLAGRETQYF.

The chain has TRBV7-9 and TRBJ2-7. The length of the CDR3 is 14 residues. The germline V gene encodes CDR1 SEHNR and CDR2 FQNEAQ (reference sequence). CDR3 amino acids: CASSPIGSLYEQYF.

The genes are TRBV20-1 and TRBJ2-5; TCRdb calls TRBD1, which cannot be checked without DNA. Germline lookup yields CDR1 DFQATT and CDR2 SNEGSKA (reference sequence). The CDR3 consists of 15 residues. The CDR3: CSARVDRGSVETQYF.

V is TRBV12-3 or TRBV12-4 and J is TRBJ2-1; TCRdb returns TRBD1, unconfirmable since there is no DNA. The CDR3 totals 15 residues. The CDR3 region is CASSLTGYSVHEQFF.

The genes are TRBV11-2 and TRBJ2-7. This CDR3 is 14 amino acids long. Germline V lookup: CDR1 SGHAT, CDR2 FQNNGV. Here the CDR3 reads CASSLSADVYEQYF.

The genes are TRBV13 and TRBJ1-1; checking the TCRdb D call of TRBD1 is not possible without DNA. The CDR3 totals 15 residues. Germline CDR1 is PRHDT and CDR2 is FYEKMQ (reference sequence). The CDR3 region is CASSSRDQGAAEAFF.

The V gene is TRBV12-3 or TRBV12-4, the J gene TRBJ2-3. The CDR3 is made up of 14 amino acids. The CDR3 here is CASSPWAADYTQYF.

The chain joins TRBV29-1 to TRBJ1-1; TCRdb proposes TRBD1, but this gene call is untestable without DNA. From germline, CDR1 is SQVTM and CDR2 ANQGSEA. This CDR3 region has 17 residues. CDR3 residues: CSVEAVSGTGVNTEAFF.

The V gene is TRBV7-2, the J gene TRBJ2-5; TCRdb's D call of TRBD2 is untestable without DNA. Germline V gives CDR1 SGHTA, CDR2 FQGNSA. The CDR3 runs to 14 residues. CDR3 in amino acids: CASSWTLVGETQYF.

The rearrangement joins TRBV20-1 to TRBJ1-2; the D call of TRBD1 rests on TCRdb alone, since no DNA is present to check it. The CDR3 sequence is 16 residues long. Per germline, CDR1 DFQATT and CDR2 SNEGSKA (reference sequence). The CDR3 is CSAPTGQNYYNYGYTF.

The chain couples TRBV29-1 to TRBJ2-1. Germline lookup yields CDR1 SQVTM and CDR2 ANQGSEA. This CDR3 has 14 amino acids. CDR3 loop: CSVEETGWEDEQFF.

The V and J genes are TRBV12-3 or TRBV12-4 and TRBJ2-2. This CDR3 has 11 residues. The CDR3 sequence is CASSETGELFF.

The CDR3 loop reads CASSYSRFGNGYEQYF. The chain combines TRBV6-2 or TRBV6-3 with TRBJ2-7. Germline V gene lookup returns CDR1 MNHEY and CDR2 SVGEGT. This CDR3 contains 16 residues.

The CDR3 protein is CASSVGLAGVEYNNEQFF. The chain combines TRBV2 with TRBJ2-1; the TRBD2 assignment by TCRdb is unverifiable without DNA. The germline CDR1 and CDR2 sequences are SNHLY and FYNNEI. The CDR3 covers 18 residues.

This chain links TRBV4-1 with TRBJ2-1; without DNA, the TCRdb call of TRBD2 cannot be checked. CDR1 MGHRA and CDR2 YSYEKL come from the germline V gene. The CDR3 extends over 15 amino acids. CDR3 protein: CASSPPGLAVNEQFF.

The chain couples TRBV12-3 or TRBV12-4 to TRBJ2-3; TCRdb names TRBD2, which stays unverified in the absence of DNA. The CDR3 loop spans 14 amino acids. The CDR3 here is CASSLGLQADTQYF.

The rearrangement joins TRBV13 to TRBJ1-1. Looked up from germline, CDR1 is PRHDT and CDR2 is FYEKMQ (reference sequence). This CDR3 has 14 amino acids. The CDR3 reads CASSTALGGTEAFF.

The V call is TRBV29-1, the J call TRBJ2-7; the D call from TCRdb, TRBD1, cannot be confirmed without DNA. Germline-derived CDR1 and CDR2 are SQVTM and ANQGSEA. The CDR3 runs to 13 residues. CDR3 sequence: CSVEDLGGYEQYF.

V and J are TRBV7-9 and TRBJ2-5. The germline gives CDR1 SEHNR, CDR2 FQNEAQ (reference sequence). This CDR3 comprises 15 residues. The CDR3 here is CASSLGEAYQETQYF. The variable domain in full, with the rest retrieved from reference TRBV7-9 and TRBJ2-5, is DTGVSQNPRHKITKRGQNVTFRCDPISEHNRLYWYRQTLGQGPEFLTYFQNEAQLEKSRLLSDRFSAERPKGSFSTLEIQRTEQGDSAMYLCASSLGEAYQETQYFGPGTRLLVL.

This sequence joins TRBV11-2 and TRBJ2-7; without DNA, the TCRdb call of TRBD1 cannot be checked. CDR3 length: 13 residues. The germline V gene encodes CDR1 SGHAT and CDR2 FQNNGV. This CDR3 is CTSSHGTDYEQYF.

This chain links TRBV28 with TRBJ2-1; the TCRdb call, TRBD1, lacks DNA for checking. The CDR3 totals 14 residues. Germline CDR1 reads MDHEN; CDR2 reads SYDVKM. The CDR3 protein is CASNPRGPYNEQFF.

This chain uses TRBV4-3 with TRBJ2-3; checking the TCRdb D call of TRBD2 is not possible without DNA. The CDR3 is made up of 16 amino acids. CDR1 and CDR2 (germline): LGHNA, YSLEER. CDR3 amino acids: CASSSLAGADTDTQYF.

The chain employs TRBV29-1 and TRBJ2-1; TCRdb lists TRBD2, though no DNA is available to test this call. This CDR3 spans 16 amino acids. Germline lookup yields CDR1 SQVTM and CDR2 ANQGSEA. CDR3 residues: CSVEGREGRTYNEQFF.

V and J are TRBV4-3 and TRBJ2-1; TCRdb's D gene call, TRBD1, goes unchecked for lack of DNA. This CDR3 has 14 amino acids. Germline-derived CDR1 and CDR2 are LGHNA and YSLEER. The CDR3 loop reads CASSQGTGSNEQFF.

CDR3 residues: CATEANGEGTEAFF. V usage is TRBV7-6 and J usage is TRBJ1-1. CDR1 is SGHVS and CDR2 is FNYEAQ in the germline V gene. This CDR3 comprises 14 residues.

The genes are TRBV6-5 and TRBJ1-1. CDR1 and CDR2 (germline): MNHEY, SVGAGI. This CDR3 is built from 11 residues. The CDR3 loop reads CVVGMNTEAFF.